The 17 T cell receptor beta chains reported below all come from one sample, sequenced in a study of control samples from healthy donors and cancer patients. Assay used: immunoSEQ multiplex PCR; TCRdb lists only in-frame clones, some missing. This sample yields fewer than 200,000 clones, of which about 87% are seen a single time; around 12% belongs to the top ten. Sequencing input: blood. These receptors were taken from a man under 40 in good health.

This rearrangement joins TRBV3-1 (or the pseudogene TRBV3-2) to TRBJ2-1, with D possibly matching TRBD2 (5 bases). The CDR3 spans 14 residues. Germline V gene lookup returns CDR1 LGHDT and CDR2 YNNKEL (reference sequence). V was shortened by 4 bases and J by 7 bases, with 14 bases between the two germline ends. In DNA, the CDR3 is TGTGCCAGCAGCCCACGACTAATGGGGAATGAGCAGTTCTTC. It encodes CASSPRLMGNEQFF.

The chain uses TRBV5-1 and TRBJ1-2; unclear D gene. CDR1 and CDR2 (germline): SGHRS, YFSETQ. The CDR3 has 14 residues. Trimming took off 4 bases at V and 0 bases at J, with 10 bases between the two ends. CDR3 protein: CASSPEQPNYGYTF. CDR3 sequence (DNA): TGCGCCAGCAGCCCTGAACAACCTAACTATGGCTACACCTTC.

The gene calls are TRBV2 and TRBJ1-4; D possibly corresponds to TRBD1 (5 bases). V dropped 6 bases and J dropped 0 bases, with 11 bases sitting between them. The CDR3 is made up of 15 amino acids. Germline V gene sequence: CDR1 SNHLY, CDR2 FYNNEI. CDR3 coding DNA: TGTGCCAGCAGGGGGGGGTTTGCAACTAATGAAAAACTGTTTTTT. Protein sequence: CASRGGFATNEKLFF.

The chain carries TRBV19 and TRBJ2-1, with TRBD1 as a possible D gene (5 bases). The CDR3 has 15 residues. Trimming took off 4 bases at V and 5 bases at J, with 15 bases between the two ends. Germline loops: CDR1 LNHDA, CDR2 SQIVND (reference sequence). The CDR3 spells CASSRVGQVDNEQFF. CDR3 DNA sequence: TGTGCCAGTAGTAGGGTGGGGCAGGTGGACAATGAGCAGTTCTTC.

The chain carries TRBV19 and TRBJ1-1, with D uncertain. The CDR3 runs 17 residues. CDR1 LNHDA and CDR2 SQIVND come from the germline V gene (reference sequence). V lost 3 bases, J lost 4 bases, and 21 bases lay in between. CDR3 sequence: CASSIEGKTGRPTEAFF. The CDR3 DNA reads TGTGCCAGTAGTATTGAAGGAAAGACCGGGCGTCCCACTGAAGCTTTCTTT.

The chain couples TRBV7-9 to TRBJ1-5; 9 positions agree with TRBD1. The length of the CDR3 is 13 residues. CDR1 and CDR2 (germline): SEHNR, FQNEAQ (reference sequence). V was pared by 8 bases and J by 7 bases, with 6 bases of the junction left unmatched. CDR3 loop: CASQGQGNQPQHF. In DNA form, the CDR3 reads TGTGCCAGCCAGGGACAGGGAAACCAGCCCCAGCATTTT. The variable domain in full, completed from reference TRBV7-9 and TRBJ1-5, reads DTGVSQNPRHKITKRGQNVTFRCDPISEHNRLYWYRQTLGQGPEFLTYFQNEAQLEKSRLLSDRFSAERPKGSFSTLEIQRTEQGDSAMYLCASQGQGNQPQHFGDGTRLSIL.

This sequence joins TRBV4-1 and TRBJ2-7; 8 bases align to TRBD1. V shed 4 bases, J shed 3 bases, and the junction held 11 bases outside the gene matches. The length of the CDR3 is 16 residues. CDR1 is MGHRA, CDR2 YSYEKL, per germline. CDR3 coding DNA: TGCGCCAGCAGCCCTTATGACAGGGGACCGAGCTACGAGCAGTACTTC. Translated, it gives CASSPYDRGPSYEQYF.

The chain combines TRBV4-2 with TRBJ1-4; D remains ambiguous. Germline CDR1 reads LGHNA; CDR2 reads YNFKEQ. The CDR3 spans 18 residues. Trimming removed 0 bases at V and 0 bases at J, with 14 bases between. CDR3 nucleotides: TGTGCCAGCAGCCAAGATTGGGCCCGCGGCGCAACTAATGAAAAACTGTTTTTT. Translating gives CASSQDWARGATNEKLFF.

This sequence joins TRBV19 and TRBJ1-5; 11 bases match TRBD1. This CDR3 spans 13 amino acids. V lost 6 bases to trimming and J lost 10 bases; unmatched junction nucleotides: 5. Germline CDR1 reads LNHDA; CDR2 reads SQIVND (reference sequence). DNA for the CDR3: TGTGCCAGTAGGGACAGGGGGCAAGATCCCCAGCATTTT. It translates to CASRDRGQDPQHF.

This chain connects TRBV10-3 to TRBJ2-5, with a tentative D call TRBD1 (5 bases). The CDR3 runs to 12 residues. The germline V gene encodes CDR1 ENHRY and CDR2 SYGVKD. V was clipped by 5 bases and J by 2 bases, with 6 bases between them. The DNA for the CDR3 is TGTGCCATCAGTCAGGGTCAAGAGACCCAGTACTTC. Its translation is CAISQGQETQYF.

The gene calls are TRBV2 and TRBJ1-2; tentative D call: TRBD1 (5 bases). The CDR3 covers 17 residues. Trimming took off 7 bases at V and 3 bases at J, with 24 bases between the two ends. Germline loops: CDR1 SNHLY, CDR2 FYNNEI. The DNA of the CDR3 is TGTGCCAGCACTGATCTAGCCCCTTCAGGGCATGACTATGGCTACACCTTC. It translates to CASTDLAPSGHDYGYTF.

For this clone: In the same sample, other DNA sequences code for this CDR3. The gene calls are TRBV9 and TRBJ1-1; possibly TRBD1 for D (5 bases). Germline-derived CDR1 and CDR2 are SGDLS and YYNGEE. The V and J ends lost 0 bases and 3 bases respectively, with 6 bases between them. The length of the CDR3 is 13 residues. The CDR3 loop is CASSVEGDTEAFF. The CDR3 bases are TGTGCCAGCAGCGTAGAAGGGGACACTGAAGCTTTCTTT.

This clone was found once. V gene TRBV7-9 combines with J gene TRBJ1-2; no reliable D call. Per germline, CDR1 SEHNR and CDR2 FQNEAQ (reference sequence). Trimming removed 7 bases at V and 0 bases at J, with 12 bases between. The CDR3 loop spans 14 amino acids. The CDR3 nucleotides are TGTGCCAGCACCGCACCGACGTCTAACTATGGCTACACCTTC. Its translation: CASTAPTSNYGYTF.

The rearrangement links TRBV29-1 to TRBJ2-3; D not certain. Trimming stripped 8 bases from V and 3 bases from J, with 9 bases between. The CDR3 has 11 residues. Germline V lookup: CDR1 SQVTM, CDR2 ANQGSEA. DNA of the CDR3: TGCAGCTCGGGTTCGACAGATACGCAGTATTTT. Protein sequence: CSSGSTDTQYF.

The chain combines TRBV14 with TRBJ2-5, with D perhaps TRBD2 (6 bases). The germline V gene has CDR1 SGHDN and CDR2 FVKESK. This CDR3 has 13 amino acids. V lost 4 bases and J 6 bases, leaving 12 bases between the germline ends. The DNA for the CDR3 is TGTGCCAGCAGCCCCCGGGGGAGGAAGACCCAGTACTTC. This encodes CASSPRGRKTQYF.

The rearrangement joins TRBV14 to TRBJ2-1; TRBD1 matches at 8 bases. This CDR3 region has 14 residues. Looked up from germline, CDR1 is SGHDN and CDR2 is FVKESK. V was pared by 3 bases and J by 7 bases, with 5 bases of the junction left unmatched. CDR3 region: CASSQGTGRNEQFF. CDR3 nucleotides: TGTGCCAGCAGCCAGGGGACAGGTCGGAATGAGCAGTTCTTC.

The chain uses TRBV9 and TRBJ2-3; D call uncertain. V lost 4 bases, J lost 2 bases, and 14 bases lay in between. Germline V lookup: CDR1 SGDLS, CDR2 YYNGEE. The CDR3 spans 15 residues. The CDR3 loop reads CASSLTVQVTDTQYF. In nucleotides, the CDR3 is TGTGCCAGCAGCTTAACGGTACAAGTCACAGATACGCAGTATTTT.